The next 3 T cell receptor beta chains were all read from a single sample in a study of T cells in Graves' hyperthyroidism and ophthalmopathy. TCR beta CDR3 sequences were amplified from RNA transcripts. The TCR CDR3 was amplified in a first-round RT-PCR using the HTBI primer set. One entry per CDR3 protein results from TCRdb running MiXCR on the multiplex PCR reads. Of 300,000 to 400,000 distinct CDR3 sequences listed, 14% are singletons. The source material was blood. The source of these receptors is a woman aged 25 to 39 with Graves' hyperthyroidism.

This clonotype was counted at least ten times. The chain uses TRBV19 and TRBJ2-7, with 12 bases lining up with TRBD2. Germline V CDR1 and CDR2: LNHDA, SQIVND (reference sequence). J was trimmed by 6 bases and V by 6 bases; bases with no gene match: 9. The CDR3 length is 15 residues. CDR3 in amino acids: CASRTSGSSQSEQYF. CDR3 nucleotide sequence: TGTGCCAGTAGGACTAGCGGGAGTTCTCAATCCGAGCAGTACTTC.

Ten or more counts support this clonotype. This sequence joins TRBV2 and TRBJ2-3; D uncertain. CDR3 size: 12 residues. The germline V gene has CDR1 SNHLY and CDR2 FYNNEI. Trimming cost V 3 bases and J 4 bases, with 5 bases left between them. Here the CDR3 reads CASSDRSDTQYF. The CDR3, as DNA: TGTGCCAGCAGTGACAGGTCAGATACGCAGTATTTT.

This clonotype has at least ten counts. The chain couples TRBV30 to TRBJ2-1, with D hard to call. This CDR3 spans 13 amino acids. V was clipped by 2 bases and J by 6 bases, with 11 bases between them. Germline V CDR1 and CDR2: GTSNPN, SVGIG (reference sequence). The CDR3 loop is CAWSSVMGNEQFF. In DNA form, the CDR3 reads TGTGCCTGGAGTTCGGTTATGGGCAATGAGCAGTTCTTC.